The 28 T cell receptor beta chains below were found in one sample sequenced in a study of pediatric ulcerative colitis. Sequencing used immunoSEQ multiplex PCR; TCRdb keeps in-frame clones, though not all of them. The top ten clones hold 1.5% of a sample with tens of thousands of clones, about nine tenths of them seen once. The material sequenced was blood. The receptors here all came from a boy aged 5-17 years who was a control in a study of pediatric ulcerative colitis.

The genes are TRBV5-4 and TRBJ2-3; 11 bases map to TRBD2. The CDR3 contains 16 residues. Germline V lookup: CDR1 SGHNT, CDR2 YYREEE (reference sequence). The V and J ends lost 2 bases and 0 bases, in that order; junction bases with no gene match: 2. CDR3 DNA sequence: TGTGCCAGCAGCTTATTAGCGGGGGGGAGCACAGATACGCAGTATTTT. It yields the protein CASSLLAGGSTDTQYF.

The genes are TRBV2 and TRBJ1-2; D perhaps matches TRBD1 (5 bases). The CDR3 is made up of 12 amino acids. The V and J ends lost 8 bases and 1 base respectively, with 8 bases between them. CDR1 and CDR2 from the germline V gene are SNHLY and FYNNEI. In DNA, the CDR3 is TGTGCCAGCTGGGGGGATAACTATGGCTACACCTTC. This translates into CASWGDNYGYTF.

The chain carries TRBV4-3 and TRBJ1-2; D is possibly TRBD1 (5 bases). Germline V gene data show CDR1 as LGHNA and CDR2 as YSLEER. V lost 3 bases and J lost 4, with 18 bases in between. This CDR3 has 16 amino acids. Here the CDR3 DNA reads TGCGCCAGCAGCCACGCCATAGGGACTTTCGGCTATGGCTACACCTTC. Protein: CASSHAIGTFGYGYTF.

The gene calls are TRBV18 and TRBJ2-3; D gene uncertain. Trimming stripped 3 bases from V and 0 bases from J, with 7 bases between. The CDR3 sequence is 14 residues long. CDR1 and CDR2 from the germline V gene are KGHSH and LQKENI. CDR3 sequence: CASSPTSSTDTQYF. CDR3 nucleotide sequence: TGTGCCAGCTCACCCACCAGCAGCACAGATACGCAGTATTTT.

V and J are TRBV7-2 and TRBJ2-7; D is perhaps TRBD1 (6 bases). The germline V and J ends were trimmed by 5 bases and 2 bases, with 10 bases remaining between them. This CDR3 region has 13 residues. Germline V gene data show CDR1 as SGHTA and CDR2 as FQGNSA. CDR3 sequence: CASSPTGTYEQYF. DNA of the CDR3: TGTGCCAGCAGCCCGACAGGAACCTACGAGCAGTACTTC.

The chain has TRBV7-2 and TRBJ2-3; 12 nucleotides align to TRBD2. J gave up 4 bases and V 5 bases, and 4 bases lay outside the gene matches. CDR3 size: 15 residues. Germline CDR1 and CDR2: SGHTA and FQGNSA. The CDR3 is CASSESSGGADTQYF. CDR3 bases: TGTGCCAGCAGCGAGTCTAGCGGGGGGGCAGATACGCAGTATTTT.

The V and J genes are TRBV7-8 and TRBJ2-7; D tentatively reads TRBD1 or TRBD2 (5 bases each). Germline V gives CDR1 SGHVS, CDR2 FQNEAQ. The CDR3 sequence is 16 residues long. Trimming took off 0 bases at V and 1 base at J, with 13 bases between the two ends. The CDR3 DNA sequence: TGTGCCAGCAGCTTAGCGAGAGGGACGACGTCCTACGAGCAGTACTTC. Its protein product is CASSLARGTTSYEQYF.

V is TRBV6-1 and J is TRBJ2-7; TRBD2 is a possible D gene (5 bases). CDR1 and CDR2 from the germline V gene are MNHNS and SASEGT. The CDR3 totals 17 residues. Between the trimmed V and J ends, which lost 1 base and 0 bases, there was a span of 16 bases. The CDR3 reads CASSEGRERPRSYEQYF. CDR3 in DNA: TGTGCCAGCAGTGAAGGGCGTGAGCGGCCACGCTCCTACGAGCAGTACTTC.

This clone was detected only once. This rearrangement joins TRBV7-2 to TRBJ1-5; tentative D call: TRBD1 (5 bases). V was shortened by 5 bases and J by 4 bases, with 12 bases between the two germline ends. Germline loops: CDR1 SGHTA, CDR2 FQGNSA. This CDR3 has 14 amino acids. DNA for the CDR3: TGTGCCAGCAGCCCCGGGGCAGGGAATCAGCCCCAGCATTTT. It yields the protein CASSPGAGNQPQHF.

This chain joins TRBV19 and TRBJ1-2; 8 nucleotides agree with TRBD1. The CDR3 loop spans 12 amino acids. Germline values: CDR1 LNHDA, CDR2 SQIVND (reference sequence). V lost 8 bases to trimming and J lost 8 bases; unmatched junction nucleotides: 7. CDR3 DNA sequence: TGTGCCAGTTCTTCAGGGGGCGAGGGCTACACCTTC. This encodes CASSSGGEGYTF.

This clone has only a few counts. CDR3 bases: TGTGCCAGCAGGGAGACAGGGGTAACTAATGAAAAACTGTTTTTT. It is translated as CASRETGVTNEKLFF. The chain combines TRBV2 with TRBJ1-4; 8 nucleotides align to TRBD1. The CDR3 has 15 amino acids. Germline CDR1 reads SNHLY; CDR2 reads FYNNEI. With V trimmed by 6 bases and J by 1 base, 4 bases remained unmatched.

This clone was counted between two and nine times. The chain joins TRBV2 to TRBJ1-5, with D possibly TRBD1 on 6 matching bases. Germline V gives CDR1 SNHLY, CDR2 FYNNEI. The CDR3 has 14 residues. V gave up 5 bases and J gave up 3 bases, with 11 bases separating them. The CDR3 here is CASSHQGNNQPQHF. The CDR3 nucleotides are TGTGCCAGCAGTCATCAGGGGAACAATCAGCCCCAGCATTTT.

The rearrangement uses TRBV5-1 and TRBJ2-3; TRBD1 aligns across 9 bases. Germline CDR1 is SGHRS and CDR2 is YFSETQ. V lost 8 bases and J lost 1; bases outside the gene matches: 5. The CDR3 contains 14 residues. This CDR3 reads CASNRDRGTDTQYF. The CDR3 region has the DNA TGCGCCAGTAACCGGGACAGGGGCACAGATACGCAGTATTTT.

This clone was detected only a few times. V usage is TRBV2 and J usage is TRBJ1-6; 9 nucleotides align to TRBD1. The CDR3 loop spans 15 amino acids. Germline V gene sequence: CDR1 SNHLY, CDR2 FYNNEI. The V segment lost 4 bases and the J segment 10 bases; nucleotides outside the gene matches: 8. The CDR3: CASSGDREMVSPLHF. The CDR3 DNA follows: TGTGCCAGCAGTGGGGACAGGGAGATGGTATCACCCCTCCACTTT.

The V call is TRBV4-3, the J call TRBJ2-3; no reliable D call. V gave up 0 bases and J gave up 1 base, with 8 bases separating them. Germline-derived CDR1 and CDR2 are LGHNA and YSLEER. This CDR3 has 15 amino acids. This CDR3 reads CASSQDPTRTDTQYF. The CDR3 nucleotides are TGCGCCAGCAGCCAAGATCCGACCCGCACAGATACGCAGTATTTT.

The V gene is TRBV14, the J gene TRBJ2-7, with a weak D call TRBD1 (5 bases). The V end lost 3 bases, the J end lost 0 bases, and 12 bases lay between the germline ends. The V gene's germline CDR1 is SGHDN and CDR2 FVKESK. The CDR3 is made up of 15 amino acids. CDR3 sequence reads: CASSQVDSNSYEQYF. The CDR3 DNA follows: TGTGCCAGCAGCCAGGTAGACAGTAACTCCTACGAGCAGTACTTC.

The V and J genes are TRBV6-4 and TRBJ2-1; perhaps TRBD1 as D (7 bases). This CDR3 is 14 amino acids long. The germline V gene has CDR1 MRHNA and CDR2 SNTAGT. V was clipped by 6 bases and J by 2 bases, with 11 bases between them. This CDR3 is CASSGGGPYNEQFF. The CDR3, as DNA: TGTGCCAGCAGCGGAGGGGGCCCCTACAATGAGCAGTTCTTC.

The V gene is TRBV7-2, the J gene TRBJ2-2, with 12 positions matching TRBD2. The CDR3 is 15 amino acids. The junction had 4 bases not matched to a gene; V was cut back by 5 bases and J by 6 bases. CDR1 and CDR2 (germline): SGHTA, FQGNSA. The CDR3 coding sequence is TGTGCCAGCAGCCTGACTAGCGGGAGTTCCGGGGAGCTGTTTTTT. This sequence encodes CASSLTSGSSGELFF.

The CDR3, as DNA: TGTGCCAGCAGCCCCACCGGCCCGTACACTGAAGCTTTCTTT. It specifies CASSPTGPYTEAFF. The chain recombines TRBV9 with TRBJ1-1; D not resolved. CDR1 is SGDLS, CDR2 YYNGEE, per germline. This CDR3 is built from 14 residues. V was clipped by 4 bases and J by 3 bases, with 13 bases between them.

The V gene is TRBV7-2, the J gene TRBJ2-6, with no clear D. The V and J ends lost 5 bases and 0 bases respectively, with 8 bases between them. The CDR3 extends over 15 amino acids. The germline V gene has CDR1 SGHTA and CDR2 FQGNSA. The CDR3: CASSPQFSGANVLTF. CDR3 DNA: TGTGCCAGCAGCCCGCAGTTCTCTGGGGCCAACGTCCTGACTTTC.

The chain joins TRBV11-2 to TRBJ1-1; D unclear. Germline V gene data show CDR1 as SGHAT and CDR2 as FQNNGV. This CDR3 spans 11 amino acids. The CDR3 here is CAQVMNTEAFF. CDR3 nucleotides: TGTGCGCAGGTAATGAACACTGAAGCTTTCTTT.

V and J are TRBV9 and TRBJ2-1; 11 bases are a match to TRBD2. The ends lost 2 bases at V and 3 bases at J; junction bases unmatched: 1. CDR1 and CDR2 (germline): SGDLS, YYNGEE. CDR3 length: 15 residues. In DNA, the CDR3 is TGTGCCAGCAGCGTTAGCGGGGGGGACTACAATGAGCAGTTCTTC. The encoded protein is CASSVSGGDYNEQFF.

A single count supports this clone. The J gene is TRBJ1-4, the V gene TRBV9; weak D call: TRBD1 (6 bases). Trimming pared 2 bases from V and 8 bases from J, leaving 16 bases between. Per germline, CDR1 SGDLS and CDR2 YYNGEE. The CDR3 loop spans 15 amino acids. The chain's CDR3 is CASSVQGRAGEKLFF. The CDR3 DNA is TGTGCCAGCAGCGTCCAGGGGAGGGCTGGGGAAAAACTGTTTTTT.

The rearrangement uses TRBV4-3 and TRBJ1-3; weak D call: TRBD1 (5 bases). V was trimmed by 2 bases and J by 0 bases, leaving 14 bases between them. Germline lookup yields CDR1 LGHNA and CDR2 YSLEER. This CDR3 contains 17 residues. In DNA form, the CDR3 reads TGCGCCAGCAGCCAATTTTTTGGGGGATCCTCTGGAAACACCATATATTTT. This translates into CASSQFFGGSSGNTIYF.

The J gene is TRBJ1-2, the V gene TRBV7-8; TRBD1 matches at 8 bases. The CDR3 extends over 15 amino acids. V trimming: 1 base; J trimming: 8 bases; junction bases outside the gene matches: 9. Germline CDR1 is SGHVS and CDR2 is FQNEAQ. This chain's CDR3 is CASSLVGQGAEGYTF. CDR3 in DNA: TGTGCCAGCAGCTTAGTGGGGCAGGGGGCCGAGGGCTACACCTTC.

The rearrangement uses TRBV5-6 and TRBJ1-1; maybe TRBD1 (5 bases). The V end lost 7 bases, the J end lost 1 base, and 20 bases lay between the germline ends. This CDR3 contains 16 residues. Per the germline V gene, CDR1 is SGHDT and CDR2 is YYEEEE. DNA for the CDR3: TGTGCCAGCGCGAGCTTATCCCCAGGGCCGAACACTGAAGCTTTCTTT. Protein: CASASLSPGPNTEAFF.

This chain joins TRBV25-1 and TRBJ1-4, with a weak D call TRBD1 (5 bases). CDR1 MGHDK and CDR2 SYGVNS come from the germline V gene. CDR3 length: 16 amino acids. The V and J ends lost 4 bases and 3 bases respectively, with 15 bases between them. CDR3 amino acids: CASSAGRGEPNEKLFF. For the CDR3, the DNA is TGTGCCAGCAGTGCCGGGAGGGGTGAGCCTAATGAAAAACTGTTTTTT.

The chain carries TRBV19 and TRBJ1-1; 7 bases fit TRBD1. Germline V gives CDR1 LNHDA, CDR2 SQIVND (reference sequence). V was clipped by 3 bases and J by 2 bases; unmatched bases: 6. The CDR3 consists of 15 residues. CDR3: CASSIDRALNTEAFF. In nucleotides, the CDR3 is TGTGCCAGTAGTATCGACAGGGCCCTTAACACTGAAGCTTTCTTT.